These 21 T cell receptor beta chains originate from one sample sequenced in a study of T-cell reconstitution after alpha-beta-depleted transplantation in children (dated by TCRdb to 2016 to 2017). Library construction relied on PCR. The listed sequencing device is Illumina HiSeq 2500. To normalize quantification of the TCRbeta repertoire, the TCR libraries were built with molecular barcoding that relied on unique molecular identifiers. TCRdb reprocessed the public reads (quality trimming at Q25 with fastp, clone calling with MiXCR) and kept in-frame beta chains. Records with the same CDR3 protein are collapsed into one entry carrying the most frequent genes and DNA. The sample table records 450,000 to 600,000 distinct CDR3 sequences; roughly 33% of these occur just once. The top ten constitute more than 2% of the sample. The sample here was PBMCs from the stem cell graft donor, taken from the stem cell graft. The receptors here all came from a human donor who donated a stem cell graft to a child with aplastic anemia.

The chain has TRBV7-2 and TRBJ2-1; D not certain. Germline V lookup: CDR1 SGHTA, CDR2 FQGNSA. Trimming left V 5 bases short and J 0 bases short, with 14 bases between. This CDR3 spans 16 amino acids. The CDR3 bases are TGTGCCAGCAGCCCCGGAGCGACGAGCTCCTACAATGAGCAGTTCTTC. This translates into CASSPGATSSYNEQFF.

Only a few counts were recorded for this clonotype. This rearrangement joins TRBV7-9 to TRBJ2-7, with D perhaps TRBD1 (6 bases). The CDR3 extends over 14 amino acids. The germline V gene encodes CDR1 SEHNR and CDR2 FQNEAQ (reference sequence). The germline V and J ends were trimmed by 4 bases and 0 bases, with 10 bases remaining between them. The CDR3 DNA sequence: TGTGCCAGCAGCTATGGACAGCCCTCCTACGAGCAGTACTTC. Translated: CASSYGQPSYEQYF.

This clonotype was detected a few times. This chain links TRBV30 with TRBJ1-5; D call uncertain. Germline CDR1 GTSNPN, CDR2 SVGIG (reference sequence). Deletions cut 0 bases from V and 2 bases from J, with 8 bases between. CDR3 length: 14 residues. Written as DNA, the CDR3 is TGTGCCTGGAGTGTACTCAATGGCAATCAGCCCCAGCATTTT. This gives the protein CAWSVLNGNQPQHF.

This clonotype was recorded many times. J is TRBJ1-2 and V is TRBV29-1; D not certain. CDR1 and CDR2 (germline): SQVTM, ANQGSEA. Trimming took 1 base from V and 4 from J, leaving 7 bases between them. There are 12 residues in the CDR3. This CDR3 reads CSVEGNSYGYTF. The DNA of the CDR3 is TGCAGCGTTGAAGGGAACAGCTATGGCTACACCTTC.

This clonotype was detected a few times. The chain couples TRBV7-8 to TRBJ2-1; D possibly corresponds to TRBD2 (5 bases). The germline V gene has CDR1 SGHVS and CDR2 FQNEAQ. The CDR3 runs to 16 residues. V lost 1 base to trimming and J lost 1 base, with 11 bases between them. CDR3 nucleotide sequence: TGTGCCAGCAGCTTAGAGGGCGGGTTGTCCTACAATGAGCAGTTCTTC. Its translation is CASSLEGGLSYNEQFF.

This clonotype was seen a few times. The rearrangement links TRBV29-1 to TRBJ1-1; D unclear. The CDR3 contains 10 residues. Germline CDR1 is SQVTM and CDR2 is ANQGSEA. V was trimmed by 5 bases and J by 11 bases, leaving 12 bases between them. DNA of the CDR3: TGCAGCGTTCAGGCGGGCGGTGCTTTCTTT. This gives the protein CSVQAGGAFF.

This chain connects TRBV29-1 to TRBJ1-2; TRBD1 agrees at 8 bases. The CDR3 is made up of 13 amino acids. Losses at the gene ends were 6 bases for V and 3 bases for J; bases not matched to a gene: 6. The V gene's germline CDR1 is SQVTM and CDR2 ANQGSEA. This CDR3 reads CSVPDRDYYGYTF. The CDR3 DNA is TGCAGCGTCCCGGACAGGGATTACTATGGCTACACCTTC.

The gene calls are TRBV6-2 or TRBV6-3 and TRBJ2-5; 7 positions match TRBD2. Unmatched junction bases numbered 5, after V lost 6 bases and J lost 4 bases. The CDR3 runs to 13 residues. In germline, CDR1 is MNHEY, CDR2 SVGEGT. The CDR3 DNA sequence: TGTGCCAGCAGCCGGACTAGAGGAGAGACCCAGTACTTC. This gives the protein CASSRTRGETQYF.

V gene TRBV4-3 combines with J gene TRBJ2-4, with D hard to call. The CDR3 covers 16 residues. Trimming shortened V by 1 base and J by 0 bases, and 10 bases separated the two germline ends. Germline V gives CDR1 LGHNA, CDR2 YSLEER. CDR3 residues: CASSQGAILAKNIQYF. The CDR3 DNA sequence: TGCGCCAGCAGCCAAGGTGCTATCCTAGCCAAAAACATTCAGTACTTC.

This clonotype turned up a few times. The rearrangement links TRBV6-2 or TRBV6-3 to TRBJ1-1; D is ambiguous. V was clipped by 3 bases and J by 6 bases, with 14 bases between them. Germline lookup yields CDR1 MNHEY and CDR2 SVGEGT. This CDR3 comprises 14 residues. The CDR3 spells CASSYNLGGAEAFF. As DNA, the CDR3 is TGTGCCAGCAGTTATAATTTGGGTGGCGCTGAAGCTTTCTTT.

This clonotype was detected a few times. The rearrangement links TRBV7-2 to TRBJ2-3, with D possibly being TRBD1 or TRBD2 (5 bases each). Deletions cut 8 bases from V and 1 base from J, with 19 bases between. CDR3 length: 16 residues. CDR1 is SGHTA, CDR2 FQGNSA, per germline. The CDR3 DNA reads TGTGCCAGCGGCCCCGGGGCCCCCTCCGGCACAGATACGCAGTATTTT. Protein: CASGPGAPSGTDTQYF. Together with reference TRBV7-2 and TRBJ2-3, the CDR3 gives the full variable domain: GAGVSQSPSNKVTEKGKDVELRCDPISGHTALYWYRQSLGQGLEFLIYFQGNSAPDKSGLPSDRFSAERTGGSVSTLTIQRTQQEDSAVYLCASGPGAPSGTDTQYFGPGTRLTVL.

This clonotype was detected a few times. J is TRBJ1-4 and V is TRBV27; 7 nucleotides match TRBD1. Germline CDR1 MNHEY, CDR2 SMNVEV (reference sequence). The CDR3 loop spans 15 amino acids. With 5 bases clipped from V and 8 bases from J, the junction kept 11 bases outside the gene matches. CDR3 sequence (DNA): TGTGCCAGCAGTCCCCAGACAGGGATCGGGGAAAAACTGTTTTTT. It encodes CASSPQTGIGEKLFF.

The V call is TRBV7-2, the J call TRBJ2-1; 8 bases agree with TRBD1. CDR1 and CDR2 (germline): SGHTA, FQGNSA. V shed 3 bases and J 6 bases; nucleotides not matched to a gene: 10. CDR3 length equals 16 residues. The CDR3 region is CASSLRWQGAVNEQFF. The CDR3 nucleotides read TGTGCCAGCAGCTTGAGGTGGCAGGGGGCCGTCAATGAGCAGTTCTTC.

This clonotype was counted a single time. The chain employs TRBV4-3 and TRBJ1-1; TRBD1 might be the D (5 bases). The CDR3 is 15 amino acids. V was trimmed by 1 base and J by 1 base, leaving 10 bases between them. Germline V gives CDR1 LGHNA, CDR2 YSLEER. As DNA, the CDR3 is TGCGCCAGCAGCCAAGGAGGGAGGGGGAACACTGAAGCTTTCTTT. Its protein is CASSQGGRGNTEAFF.

The J gene is TRBJ2-5, the V gene TRBV15; D possibly corresponds to TRBD1 (6 bases). Germline CDR1 LNHNV, CDR2 YYDKDF (reference sequence). With 2 bases removed from V and 0 bases from J, the gap between germline ends came to 13 bases. The CDR3 loop spans 16 amino acids. The CDR3 sequence is CATSRRRQADQETQYF. Here the CDR3 DNA reads TGTGCCACCAGCAGACGGAGACAGGCAGACCAAGAGACCCAGTACTTC.

This clonotype has only a few counts. The rearrangement links TRBV7-2 to TRBJ2-2; D assignment may be TRBD1 or TRBD2 (5 bases each). CDR3 length equals 15 residues. The V gene's germline CDR1 is SGHTA and CDR2 FQGNSA. The V end lost 2 bases, the J end lost 3 bases, and 10 bases lay between the germline ends. This CDR3 reads CASSLRQGHTGELFF. The CDR3 DNA reads TGTGCCAGCAGCTTACGGCAGGGACACACCGGGGAGCTGTTTTTT.

For the CDR3, the DNA is TGTGCCAGCAGCCCTGTGGGGGGGGGAGAAACAGATACGCAGTATTTT. It encodes CASSPVGGGETDTQYF. The chain joins TRBV4-2 to TRBJ2-3, with TRBD2 matching over 7 bases. Germline V lookup: CDR1 LGHNA, CDR2 YNFKEQ. This CDR3 comprises 16 residues. V shed 4 bases, J shed 3 bases, and the junction held 10 bases outside the gene matches.

V usage is TRBV12-5 and J usage is TRBJ2-5; TRBD2 matches at 7 bases. Germline lookup yields CDR1 LGHNT and CDR2 FRNRAP. There are 15 residues in the CDR3. V was clipped by 2 bases and J by 4 bases; unmatched bases: 7. The CDR3: CASGLSGGRGETQYF. The CDR3 nucleotides are TGTGCTAGTGGTTTGAGCGGCGGGAGAGGAGAGACCCAGTACTTC. Variable domain in full (rest from reference TRBV12-5 and TRBJ2-5): DARVTQTPRHKVTEMGQEVTMRCQPILGHNTVFWYRQTMMQGLELLAYFRNRAPLDDSGMPKDRFSAEMPDATLATLKIQPSEPRDSAVYFCASGLSGGRGETQYFGPGTRLLVL.

This clonotype was seen a handful of times. The chain couples TRBV20-1 to TRBJ1-5, with D unclear. V was trimmed by 5 bases and J by 1 base, leaving 9 bases between them. The CDR3 length is 13 residues. Germline V gene lookup returns CDR1 DFQATT and CDR2 SNEGSKA (reference sequence). The CDR3 loop is CSAYRVSNQPQHF. The CDR3 DNA follows: TGCAGTGCTTATCGGGTGAGCAATCAGCCCCAGCATTTT.

V usage is TRBV28 and J usage is TRBJ1-2; D is ambiguous. Germline assignment: CDR1 MDHEN and CDR2 SYDVKM. V lost 4 bases, J lost 2 bases, and 17 bases lay in between. The CDR3 sequence is 16 residues long. The CDR3 loop reads CASSSTWIPWNYGYTF. CDR3 DNA: TGTGCCAGCAGTTCGACCTGGATCCCATGGAACTATGGCTACACCTTC.

The J gene is TRBJ2-7, the V gene TRBV5-6; D may be TRBD1 (5 bases). V gave up 0 bases and J gave up 5 bases, with 9 bases separating them. The germline gives CDR1 SGHDT, CDR2 YYEEEE. This CDR3 is 13 amino acids long. CDR3 coding DNA: TGTGCCAGCAGCTTGGTTCAAGGGGACGAGCAGTACTTC. This gives the protein CASSLVQGDEQYF. The entire variable domain, with the rest obtained from reference TRBV5-6 and TRBJ2-7, is as follows: DAGVTQSPTHLIKTRGQQVTLRCSPKSGHDTVSWYQQALGQGPQFIFQYYEEEERQRGNFPDRFSGHQFPNYSSELNVNALLLGDSALYLCASSLVQGDEQYFGPGTRLTVT.